The 3 T cell receptor beta chains below were found in one sample sequenced in a study of glioma-infiltrating T cells (dated by TCRdb to the mid-2010s). The data were produced on an Illumina MiSeq. The iRepertoire nested amplicon-rescue multiplex PCR (arm-PCR) platform was used to amplify TCR alpha and beta CDR3 regions from RNA. TCRdb reprocessing: public reads trimmed at Q25 with fastp, clones called with MiXCR, in-frame beta chains kept. Rows matching on CDR3 protein sequence are summarized as one entry with the most common DNA and genes. The sample data list 150,000 to 200,000 distinct CDR3 sequences, and under 55% of these were observed just once. The ten largest clonotypes hold roughly 5.2% of the sample. Sample: glioma tissue, nonneoplastic brain tissue, or PBMCs (not recorded which). The receptors were sampled from a human donor with low-grade glioma or glioblastoma, undergoing nonglioma brain surgery, or in good health (not recorded which).

The sample holds a few counts of this clonotype. DNA of the CDR3: TGCGCCAGCAGCCCTTACCCACAGGGAATCCAAGAGACCCAGTACTTC. This sequence encodes CASSPYPQGIQETQYF. The chain employs TRBV5-1 and TRBJ2-5; possibly TRBD1 for D (6 bases). There are 16 residues in the CDR3. Germline V gene data show CDR1 as SGHRS and CDR2 as YFSETQ. The V end was cut by 4 bases, the J end by 1 base, with 17 bases between. The full variable domain, its missing parts supplied by reference TRBV5-1 and TRBJ2-5, is KAGVTQTPRYLIKTRGQQVTLSCSPISGHRSVSWYQQTPGQGLQFLFEYFSETQRNKGNFPGRFSGRQFSNSRSEMNVSTLELGDSALYLCASSPYPQGIQETQYFGPGTRLLVL.

This clonotype was observed many times. The CDR3 protein is CSAPRKRDQETQYF. The CDR3 DNA sequence: TGCAGTGCTCCTAGGAAGAGGGACCAAGAGACCCAGTACTTC. The chain combines TRBV20-1 with TRBJ2-5; D perhaps matches TRBD2 (5 bases). V was clipped by 5 bases and J by 0 bases, with 13 bases between them. The CDR3 covers 14 residues. The germline V gene encodes CDR1 DFQATT and CDR2 SNEGSKA (reference sequence).

The V gene is TRBV4-1, the J gene TRBJ2-1; D call uncertain. Trimming stripped 6 bases from V and 5 bases from J, with 11 bases between. CDR3 length: 13 residues. CDR1 is MGHRA and CDR2 is YSYEKL in the germline V gene. The CDR3 DNA reads TGCGCCAGCAGGCTGTACCTCCACAATGAGCAGTTCTTC. It is translated as CASRLYLHNEQFF.